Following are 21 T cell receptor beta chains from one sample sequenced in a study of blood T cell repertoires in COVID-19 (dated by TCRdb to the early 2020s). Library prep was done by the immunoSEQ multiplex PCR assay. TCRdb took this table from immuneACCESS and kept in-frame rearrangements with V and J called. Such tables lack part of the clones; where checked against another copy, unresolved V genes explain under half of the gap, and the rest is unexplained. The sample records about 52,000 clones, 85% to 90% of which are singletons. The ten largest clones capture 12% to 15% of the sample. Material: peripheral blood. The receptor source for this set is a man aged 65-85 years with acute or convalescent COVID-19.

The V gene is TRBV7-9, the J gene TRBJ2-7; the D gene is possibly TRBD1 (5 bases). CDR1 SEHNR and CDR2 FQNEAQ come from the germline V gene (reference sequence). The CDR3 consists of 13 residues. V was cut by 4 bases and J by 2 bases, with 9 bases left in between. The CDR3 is CASSSKGPYEQYF. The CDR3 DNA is TGTGCCAGCAGCTCAAAGGGGCCCTACGAGCAGTACTTC.

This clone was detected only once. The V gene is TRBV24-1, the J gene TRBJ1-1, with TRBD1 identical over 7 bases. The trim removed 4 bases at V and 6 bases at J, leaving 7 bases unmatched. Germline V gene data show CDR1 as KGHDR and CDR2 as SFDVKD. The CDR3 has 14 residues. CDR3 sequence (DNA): TGTGCCACCAGTGACCCGAATGACAGGGCTGAAGCTTTCTTT. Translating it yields CATSDPNDRAEAFF.

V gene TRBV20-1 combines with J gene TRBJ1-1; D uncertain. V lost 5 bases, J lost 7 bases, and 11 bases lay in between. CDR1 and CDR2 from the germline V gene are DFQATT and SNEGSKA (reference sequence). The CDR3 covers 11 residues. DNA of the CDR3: TGCAGTGCTCCTCTTGGGAGTGAAGCTTTCTTT. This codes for CSAPLGSEAFF.

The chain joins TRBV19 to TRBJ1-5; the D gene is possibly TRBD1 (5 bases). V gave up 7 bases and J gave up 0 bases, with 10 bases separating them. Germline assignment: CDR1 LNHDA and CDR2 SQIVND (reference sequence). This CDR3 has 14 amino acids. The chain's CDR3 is CASMQGASNQPQHF. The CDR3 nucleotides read TGTGCCAGTATGCAAGGGGCTAGCAATCAGCCCCAGCATTTT. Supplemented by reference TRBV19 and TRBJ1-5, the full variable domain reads DGGITQSPKYLFRKEGQNVTLSCEQNLNHDAMYWYRQDPGQGLRLIYYSQIVNDFQKGDIAEGYSVSREKKESFPLTVTSAQKNPTAFYLCASMQGASNQPQHFGDGTRLSIL.

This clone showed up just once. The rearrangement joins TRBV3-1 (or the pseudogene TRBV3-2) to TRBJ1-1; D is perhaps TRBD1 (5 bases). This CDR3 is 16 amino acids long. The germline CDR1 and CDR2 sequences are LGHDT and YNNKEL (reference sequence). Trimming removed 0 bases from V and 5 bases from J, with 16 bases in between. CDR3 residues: CASSQDKSGSWTEAFF. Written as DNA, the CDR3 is TGTGCCAGCAGCCAAGATAAATCAGGGTCATGGACTGAAGCTTTCTTT.

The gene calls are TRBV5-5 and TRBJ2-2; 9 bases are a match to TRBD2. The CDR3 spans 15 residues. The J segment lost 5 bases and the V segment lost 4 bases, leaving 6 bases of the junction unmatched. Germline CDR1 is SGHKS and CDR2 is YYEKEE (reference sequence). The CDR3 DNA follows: TGTGCCAGCAGCCCCCGGACTAGCGAAACCGGGGAGCTGTTTTTT. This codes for CASSPRTSETGELFF.

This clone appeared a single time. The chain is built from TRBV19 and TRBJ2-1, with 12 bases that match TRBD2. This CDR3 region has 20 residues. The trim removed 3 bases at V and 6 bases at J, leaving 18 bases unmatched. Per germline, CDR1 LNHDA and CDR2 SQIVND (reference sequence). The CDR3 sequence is CASSIVIGLAGTEPLNEQFF. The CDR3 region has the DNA TGTGCCAGTAGTATTGTTATCGGACTAGCGGGGACCGAACCCCTCAATGAGCAGTTCTTC.

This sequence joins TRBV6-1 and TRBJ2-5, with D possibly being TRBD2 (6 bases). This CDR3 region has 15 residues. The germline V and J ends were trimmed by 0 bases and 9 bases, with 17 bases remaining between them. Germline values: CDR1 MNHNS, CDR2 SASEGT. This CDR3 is CASSEASLAPRAQYF. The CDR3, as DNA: TGTGCCAGCAGTGAAGCGAGCCTAGCGCCGCGGGCCCAGTACTTC.

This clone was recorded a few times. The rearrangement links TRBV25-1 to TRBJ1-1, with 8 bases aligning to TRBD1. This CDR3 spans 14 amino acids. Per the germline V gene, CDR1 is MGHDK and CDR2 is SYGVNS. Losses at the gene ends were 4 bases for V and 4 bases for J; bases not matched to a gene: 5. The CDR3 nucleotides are TGTGCCAGCAGTGGGACAGGGATCCCCACTGAAGCTTTCTTT. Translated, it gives CASSGTGIPTEAFF.

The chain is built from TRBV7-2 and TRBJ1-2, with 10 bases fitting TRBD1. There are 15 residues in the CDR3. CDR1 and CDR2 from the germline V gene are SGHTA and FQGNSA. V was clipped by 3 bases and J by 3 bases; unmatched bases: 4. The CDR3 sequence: CASSLGTGVDYGYTF. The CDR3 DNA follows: TGTGCCAGCAGCTTGGGGACAGGGGTCGACTATGGCTACACCTTC.

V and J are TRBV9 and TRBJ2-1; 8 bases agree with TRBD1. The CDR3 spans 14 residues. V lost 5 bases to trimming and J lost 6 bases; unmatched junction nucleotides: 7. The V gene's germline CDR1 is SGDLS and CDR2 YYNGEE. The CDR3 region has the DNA TGTGCCAGCAGAGGACAGGGCGGCGGCAATGAGCAGTTCTTC. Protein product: CASRGQGGGNEQFF.

The CDR3 protein is CASRTGTNLGNTIYF. The CDR3 region has the DNA TGTGCCAGTAGGACAGGGACAAATCTTGGAAACACCATATATTTT. The gene calls are TRBV19 and TRBJ1-3; 7 positions agree with TRBD1. With 6 bases clipped from V and 3 bases from J, the junction kept 8 bases outside the gene matches. Germline V CDR1 and CDR2: LNHDA, SQIVND (reference sequence). The CDR3 totals 15 residues. The full variable domain, rest sourced from reference TRBV19 and TRBJ1-3, is DGGITQSPKYLFRKEGQNVTLSCEQNLNHDAMYWYRQDPGQGLRLIYYSQIVNDFQKGDIAEGYSVSREKKESFPLTVTSAQKNPTAFYLCASRTGTNLGNTIYFGEGSWLTVV.

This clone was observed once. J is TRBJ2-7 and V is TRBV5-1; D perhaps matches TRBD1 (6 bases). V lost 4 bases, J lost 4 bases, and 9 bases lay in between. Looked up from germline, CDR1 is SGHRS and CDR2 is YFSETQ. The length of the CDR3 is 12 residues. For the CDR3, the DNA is TGCGCCAGCAGCACGCAGGGGTACGAGCAGTACTTC. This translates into CASSTQGYEQYF.

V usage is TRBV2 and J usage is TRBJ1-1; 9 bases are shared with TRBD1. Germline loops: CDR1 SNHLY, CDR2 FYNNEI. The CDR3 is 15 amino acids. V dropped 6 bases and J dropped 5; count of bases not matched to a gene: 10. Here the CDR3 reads CASRIRGQGPTEAFF. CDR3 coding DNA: TGTGCCAGCAGAATCCGGGGACAGGGTCCGACTGAAGCTTTCTTT.

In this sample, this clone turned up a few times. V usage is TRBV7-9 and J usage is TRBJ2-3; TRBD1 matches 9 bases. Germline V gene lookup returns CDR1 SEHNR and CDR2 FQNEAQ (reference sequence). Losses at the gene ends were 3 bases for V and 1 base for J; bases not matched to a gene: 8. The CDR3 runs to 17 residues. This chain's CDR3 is CASSFGRTGARTDTQYF. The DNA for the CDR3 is TGTGCCAGCAGCTTTGGGAGGACAGGGGCCCGCACAGATACGCAGTATTTT.

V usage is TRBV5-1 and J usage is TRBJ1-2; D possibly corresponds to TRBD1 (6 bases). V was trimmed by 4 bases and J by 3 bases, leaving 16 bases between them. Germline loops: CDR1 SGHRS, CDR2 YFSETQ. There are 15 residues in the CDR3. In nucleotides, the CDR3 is TGCGCCAGCAGCGTACGTTGGGGGGGCGACTATGGCTACACCTTC. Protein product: CASSVRWGGDYGYTF.

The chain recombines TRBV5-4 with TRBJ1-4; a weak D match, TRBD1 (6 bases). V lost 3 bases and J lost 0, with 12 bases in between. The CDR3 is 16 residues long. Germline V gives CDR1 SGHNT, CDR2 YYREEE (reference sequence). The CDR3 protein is CASSYRQAATNEKLFF. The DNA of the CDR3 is TGTGCCAGCAGCTATCGACAGGCTGCAACTAATGAAAAACTGTTTTTT.

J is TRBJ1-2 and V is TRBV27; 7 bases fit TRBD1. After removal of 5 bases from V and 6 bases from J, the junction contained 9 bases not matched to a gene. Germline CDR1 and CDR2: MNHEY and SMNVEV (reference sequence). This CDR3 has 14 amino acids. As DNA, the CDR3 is TGTGCCAGCAGTCCCCGACAGGGTTCGGATGGCTACACCTTC. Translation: CASSPRQGSDGYTF.

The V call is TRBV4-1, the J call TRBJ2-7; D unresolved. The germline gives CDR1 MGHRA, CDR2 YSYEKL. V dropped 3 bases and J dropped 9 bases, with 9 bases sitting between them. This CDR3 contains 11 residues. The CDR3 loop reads CASSHETRQYV. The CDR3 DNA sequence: TGCGCCAGCAGCCACGAGACACGGCAGTACGTC.

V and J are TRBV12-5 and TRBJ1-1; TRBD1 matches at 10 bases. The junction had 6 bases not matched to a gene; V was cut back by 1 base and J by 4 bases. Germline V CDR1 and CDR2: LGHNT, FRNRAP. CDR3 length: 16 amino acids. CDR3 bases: TGTGCTAGTGGTTTGGCCGGGACAGGGGCGGCCACTGAAGCTTTCTTT. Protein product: CASGLAGTGAATEAFF.

For the CDR3, the DNA is TGTGCCACCAGCAGGGACAGCTCCTACGAGCAGTACGTC. It encodes CATSRDSSYEQYV. This chain joins TRBV15 and TRBJ2-7, with D perhaps matching TRBD1 (6 bases). CDR1 is LNHNV, CDR2 YYDKDF, per germline (reference sequence). The CDR3 is made up of 13 amino acids. Trimming took 3 bases from V and 0 from J, leaving 6 bases between them.